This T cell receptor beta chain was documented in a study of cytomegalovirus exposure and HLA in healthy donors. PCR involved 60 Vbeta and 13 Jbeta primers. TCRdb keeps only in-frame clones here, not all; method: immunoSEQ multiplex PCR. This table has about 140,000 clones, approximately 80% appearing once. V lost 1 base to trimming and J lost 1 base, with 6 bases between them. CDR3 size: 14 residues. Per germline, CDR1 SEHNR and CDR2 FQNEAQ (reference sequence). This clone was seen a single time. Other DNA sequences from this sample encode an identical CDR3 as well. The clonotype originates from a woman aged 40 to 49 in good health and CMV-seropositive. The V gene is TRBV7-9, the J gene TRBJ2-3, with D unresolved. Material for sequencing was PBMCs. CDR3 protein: CASSLDRGTDTQYF. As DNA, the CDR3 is TGTGCCAGCAGCTTAGACAGAGGCACAGATACGCAGTATTTT.